These 30 T cell receptor beta chains originate from one sample sequenced in a study of blood T cells in healthy people across ages. A second about 7 to 12 cycle PCR used barcoded and J-beta primers. TCRdb analysed the 5' RACE reads with MiXCR anew, one entry per CDR3 protein. The sample has more than 900,000 distinct CDR3 sequences, roughly a quarter seen once; the top ten hold less than 0.85%. This sample also belongs to another study, concerning T cells of mothers and their children.

The sample comprised blood. Receptors originate from a girl aged 2-10 years in good health.

The chain joins TRBV20-1 to TRBJ2-4; TRBD1 agrees at 7 bases. This CDR3 spans 12 amino acids. With V trimmed by 0 bases and J by 11 bases, 4 bases remained unmatched. Per the germline V gene, CDR1 is DFQATT and CDR2 is SNEGSKA (reference sequence). CDR3 region: CSAREGTALQYF. CDR3 bases: TGCAGTGCTAGAGAAGGGACAGCTCTTCAGTACTTC.

This clonotype showed up just a few times. The V gene is TRBV2, the J gene TRBJ2-1; D remains ambiguous. This CDR3 spans 14 amino acids. Germline V lookup: CDR1 SNHLY, CDR2 FYNNEI. V lost 8 bases and J lost 5, with 16 bases in between. CDR3 sequence reads: CASLDLPGDNEQFF. The CDR3 DNA reads TGTGCCAGCTTGGACCTCCCTGGGGACAATGAGCAGTTCTTC.

This clonotype was seen only a few times. The chain carries TRBV29-1 and TRBJ2-5, with D possibly being TRBD2 (6 bases). The better agreement between TRBJ2-1 and the DNA end casts doubt on the J call. Germline lookup yields CDR1 SQVTM and CDR2 ANQGSEA. The CDR3 totals 14 residues. The DNA for the CDR3 is TGCAGCTTAGTCACGGGACTGGAGTACAATGAGCAGTTCTTC. Encoded protein: CSLVTGLEYNEQFF.

A few counts support this clonotype. For the CDR3, the DNA is TGTGCCAGCAGCGCACTAGCGGGCCAACCCTACGAGCAGTACTTC. It specifies CASSALAGQPYEQYF. The gene calls are TRBV7-9 and TRBJ2-7; 9 nucleotides match TRBD2. Germline assignment: CDR1 SEHNR and CDR2 FQNEAQ (reference sequence). CDR3 length: 15 residues. The V and J ends lost 5 bases and 2 bases, in that order; junction bases with no gene match: 7.

This clonotype was recorded a few times. The chain couples TRBV2 to TRBJ1-5; possibly TRBD1 for D (5 bases). Trimming removed 4 bases from V and 1 base from J, with 14 bases in between. The germline V gene has CDR1 SNHLY and CDR2 FYNNEI. This CDR3 spans 16 amino acids. Written as DNA, the CDR3 is TGTGCCAGCAGTGCGAGGGGCCGGGAGAGCAATCAGCCCCAGCATTTT. Amino acid sequence: CASSARGRESNQPQHF.

This chain uses TRBV4-2 with TRBJ1-2; the D gene is possibly TRBD1 (5 bases). CDR1 is LGHNA and CDR2 is YNFKEQ in the germline V gene. V was pared by 1 base and J by 4 bases, with 13 bases between. The CDR3 length is 15 residues. The CDR3 sequence: CASSQAGPEGYGYTF. The CDR3 region has the DNA TGTGCCAGCAGCCAAGCAGGGCCGGAAGGCTATGGCTACACCTTC.

The chain recombines TRBV7-3 with TRBJ2-1; D unclear. Germline V gene lookup returns CDR1 SGHTA and CDR2 FQGTGA. CDR3 size: 13 residues. Deletions cut 3 bases from V and 6 bases from J, with 9 bases between. The CDR3 DNA sequence: TGTGCCAGCAGCTTCCACGGCGGCAATGAGCAGTTCTTC. It translates to CASSFHGGNEQFF. Supplemented by reference TRBV7-3 and TRBJ2-1, the full variable domain reads GAGVSQTPSNKVTEKGKYVELRCDPISGHTALYWYRQSLGQGPEFLIYFQGTGAADDSGLPNDRFFAVRPEGSVSTLKIQRTERGDSAVYLCASSFHGGNEQFFGPGTRLTVL.

There are a few counts of this clonotype. This chain joins TRBV12-3 or TRBV12-4 and TRBJ2-1, with D perhaps matching TRBD1 or TRBD2 (5 bases each). Trimming removed 5 bases from V and 5 bases from J, with 7 bases in between. This CDR3 comprises 12 residues. For the CDR3, the DNA is TGTGCCAGCAGTGGGGGTGACAATGAGCAGTTCTTC. Amino acids: CASSGGDNEQFF.

In this sample, this clonotype turned up a few times. The J gene is TRBJ2-5, the V gene TRBV28; 9 positions agree with TRBD2. The end of the DNA is better explained by TRBJ2-1, so the J call may be wrong. CDR1 is MDHEN and CDR2 is SYDVKM in the germline V gene. There are 15 residues in the CDR3. The CDR3 loop is CASSVSGSSGNEQFF. In nucleotides, the CDR3 is TGTGCCAGCAGTGTTAGCGGGAGCTCGGGCAATGAGCAGTTCTTC.

A word on this clonotype: This CDR3 fails to terminate in the conserved phenylalanine or tryptophan, so it likely reflects a read error. The V gene is TRBV7-8, the J gene TRBJ1-4, with a tentative D call TRBD1 (5 bases). CDR3 length: 13 residues. Germline V gene sequence: CDR1 SGHVS, CDR2 FQNEAQ. The CDR3 reads CAGSWGGNEKLFC. In DNA form, the CDR3 reads TGTGCCGGCAGCTGGGGGGGTAATGAAAAACTGTTTTGT.

The chain carries TRBV6-6 and TRBJ2-5, with D perhaps assigned TRBD1 or TRBD2 (5 bases each). Germline V gene sequence: CDR1 MNHNY, CDR2 SVGAGI (reference sequence). The CDR3 sequence is 12 residues long. The germline V and J ends were trimmed by 11 bases and 4 bases, with 14 bases remaining between them. This CDR3 is CAYRDVGETQYF. The DNA of the CDR3 is TGTGCCTATAGGGACGTCGGAGAGACCCAGTACTTC.

The rearrangement joins TRBV11-1 to TRBJ2-4, with D possibly TRBD2 on 5 matching bases. The CDR3 has 16 amino acids. V lost 5 bases to trimming and J lost 3 bases, with 17 bases between them. CDR1 is SGHAT and CDR2 is FQDESV in the germline V gene (reference sequence). The CDR3 loop is CASSPSQEVVKNIQYF. CDR3 nucleotides: TGTGCCAGCAGCCCAAGCCAGGAGGTGGTCAAAAACATTCAGTACTTC.

A few counts support this clonotype. The gene calls are TRBV7-2 and TRBJ2-7; TRBD1 might be the D (5 bases). Germline assignment: CDR1 SGHTA and CDR2 FQGNSA. The CDR3 is 14 residues long. The ends were cut back, 1 base at V and 3 bases at J, with 10 bases in the middle. DNA for the CDR3: TGTGCCAGCAGCTTAGGGGGCCCGGTCTACGAGCAGTACTTC. It codes for CASSLGGPVYEQYF.

This clonotype was seen a few times. The V and J genes are TRBV27 and TRBJ2-7; a weak D match, TRBD2 (5 bases). V dropped 5 bases and J dropped 3 bases, with 14 bases sitting between them. The CDR3 spans 14 residues. Germline CDR1 reads MNHEY; CDR2 reads SMNVEV (reference sequence). CDR3 coding DNA: TGTGCCAGCAGTGTCCGGGGAACCCTCTACGAGCAGTACTTC. It translates to CASSVRGTLYEQYF.

This clonotype was counted between two and nine times. The gene calls are TRBV7-8 and TRBJ1-1; the D gene is possibly TRBD1 (5 bases). CDR3 size: 15 residues. Germline V gene sequence: CDR1 SGHVS, CDR2 FQNEAQ. V gave up 1 base and J gave up 2 bases, with 11 bases separating them. The CDR3 loop reads CASSLGTTTNTEAFF. The CDR3 nucleotides are TGTGCCAGCAGCTTAGGGACAACTACTAACACTGAAGCTTTCTTT.

This chain connects TRBV7-2 to TRBJ1-1, with D unclear. The CDR3 sequence is 15 residues long. The V end lost 1 base, the J end lost 0 bases, and 9 bases lay between the germline ends. The germline V gene encodes CDR1 SGHTA and CDR2 FQGNSA. The CDR3 DNA reads TGTGCCAGCAGCTTAGTGGTCGGTATGAACACTGAAGCTTTCTTT. Amino acids: CASSLVVGMNTEAFF. Filled out from reference TRBV7-2 and TRBJ1-1, the complete variable domain reads GAGVSQSPSNKVTEKGKDVELRCDPISGHTALYWYRQSLGQGLEFLIYFQGNSAPDKSGLPSDRFSAERTGGSVSTLTIQRTQQEDSAVYLCASSLVVGMNTEAFFGQGTRLTVV.

This clonotype turned up a few times. This rearrangement joins TRBV7-3 to TRBJ2-5; perhaps D is TRBD1 or TRBD2 (5 bases each). The germline V gene has CDR1 SGHTA and CDR2 FQGTGA. CDR3 length equals 14 residues. Between the trimmed V and J ends, which lost 5 bases and 4 bases, there was a span of 14 bases. In DNA, the CDR3 is TGTGCCAGCAGCGCAGGGATTGGGGGAGAGACCCAGTACTTC. Translating gives CASSAGIGGETQYF. The entire variable domain, with the rest obtained from reference TRBV7-3 and TRBJ2-5, is as follows: GAGVSQTPSNKVTEKGKYVELRCDPISGHTALYWYRQSLGQGPEFLIYFQGTGAADDSGLPNDRFFAVRPEGSVSTLKIQRTERGDSAVYLCASSAGIGGETQYFGPGTRLLVL.

The rearrangement uses TRBV7-2 and TRBJ1-1; D is perhaps TRBD1 (5 bases). The CDR3 consists of 13 residues. V was trimmed by 5 bases and J by 3 bases, leaving 10 bases between them. Germline lookup yields CDR1 SGHTA and CDR2 FQGNSA. The CDR3 bases are TGTGCCAGCAGCCAAGGGACCTACACTGAAGCTTTCTTT. This translates into CASSQGTYTEAFF.

A note on this clonotype: The germline gene is not matched at one end of the junction; a read error may be the cause. The chain combines TRBV29-1 with TRBJ2-3; D is possibly TRBD2 (5 bases). The CDR3 runs to 14 residues. CDR1 and CDR2 (germline): SQVTM, ANQGSEA. Written as DNA, the CDR3 is TGCAGCGTGGAAAGGAACTTCAAGGGAGATGCGCAGTATTTT. Translated: CSVERNFKGDAQYF.

This clonotype was counted between two and nine times. The rearrangement links TRBV20-1 to TRBJ1-1, with D possibly being TRBD1 (5 bases). The germline V and J ends were trimmed by 3 bases and 8 bases, with 16 bases remaining between them. This CDR3 has 13 amino acids. From germline, CDR1 is DFQATT and CDR2 SNEGSKA (reference sequence). CDR3 sequence: CSASATGTSEAFF. CDR3 DNA sequence: TGCAGTGCTAGTGCAACAGGTACATCCGAAGCTTTCTTT.

V usage is TRBV5-1 and J usage is TRBJ2-5; D uncertain. With the DNA end fitting TRBJ2-1 better, the J assignment may be wrong. Germline V gene data show CDR1 as SGHRS and CDR2 as YFSETQ. The CDR3 is 13 amino acids. This chain's CDR3 is CASSLGPSGEQFF. The DNA for the CDR3 is TGCGCCAGCAGCTTGGGGCCCTCGGGTGAGCAGTTCTTC.

In DNA form, the CDR3 reads TGTGCCAGCAGCTCAGACGGGGGACTAGCGGTTGGGGATGAGCAGTTCTTC. This gives the protein CASSSDGGLAVGDEQFF. This chain links TRBV13 with TRBJ2-5; 11 positions agree with TRBD2. The assigned J gene may be wrong: the sequence end matches TRBJ2-1 better. This CDR3 contains 17 residues. Germline V CDR1 and CDR2: PRHDT, FYEKMQ (reference sequence).

The chain carries TRBV6-2 or TRBV6-3 and TRBJ2-7; the D gene is possibly TRBD2 (5 bases). With 8 bases removed from V and 4 bases from J, the gap between germline ends came to 15 bases. CDR3 length: 13 amino acids. CDR1 is MNHEY and CDR2 is SVGEGT in the germline V gene. The CDR3 sequence: CASGRDTSYEQYF. In DNA form, the CDR3 reads TGTGCCAGCGGGAGAGACACCTCTTACGAGCAGTACTTC.

In DNA, the CDR3 is TGTGCCACCAGTGATTTGACTTTAAACTATGGCTACACCTTC. This sequence encodes CATSDLTLNYGYTF. The V call is TRBV24-1, the J call TRBJ1-2; D is unclear. V lost 0 bases and J 2 bases, leaving 6 bases between the germline ends. The CDR3 runs 14 residues. CDR1 is KGHDR and CDR2 is SFDVKD in the germline V gene.

The chain carries TRBV6-5 and TRBJ2-5; D remains ambiguous. The J call may be mistaken, given a closer DNA end match to TRBJ2-1. The length of the CDR3 is 11 residues. Germline assignment: CDR1 MNHEY and CDR2 SVGAGI. The CDR3 DNA follows: TGTGCCAGCAGTTATACTGGGGAGCAGTTCTTC. This gives the protein CASSYTGEQFF.

CDR3 amino acids: CASRRGLTQYF. The CDR3 DNA reads TGCGCCAGCAGGCGGGGACTGACCCAGTACTTC. The V gene is TRBV10-2, the J gene TRBJ2-5; possibly TRBD2 for D (6 bases). CDR1 and CDR2 (germline): WSHSY, SAAADI. CDR3 length: 11 amino acids. V dropped 6 bases and J dropped 7 bases, with 9 bases sitting between them.

This clonotype has more than one count but fewer than ten. The gene calls are TRBV7-3 and TRBJ2-1; D ambiguous. Looked up from germline, CDR1 is SGHTA and CDR2 is FQGTGA. CDR3 length: 13 amino acids. V was clipped by 2 bases and J by 8 bases, with 10 bases between them. CDR3 DNA sequence: TGTGCCAGCAGCTTATCGCTTCCCGATGAGCAGTTCTTC. This translates into CASSLSLPDEQFF. Variable domain in full (rest from reference TRBV7-3 and TRBJ2-1): GAGVSQTPSNKVTEKGKYVELRCDPISGHTALYWYRQSLGQGPEFLIYFQGTGAADDSGLPNDRFFAVRPEGSVSTLKIQRTERGDSAVYLCASSLSLPDEQFFGPGTRLTVL.

The chain has TRBV3-1 and TRBJ1-2; 8 nucleotides align to TRBD1. Germline-derived CDR1 and CDR2 are LGHDT and YNNKEL (reference sequence). V gave up 3 bases and J gave up 7 bases; unmatched junction bases: 10. The CDR3 loop spans 15 amino acids. DNA of the CDR3: TGTGCCAGCAGCCATCACACCCAGGGGGCAGCTGGCTACACCTTC. Protein product: CASSHHTQGAAGYTF.

This clonotype has at least ten counts. At one end, the junction sequence differs from germline, possibly due to a read error. The rearrangement joins TRBV12-3 or TRBV12-4 to TRBJ1-1, with D uncertain. The CDR3 loop spans 11 amino acids. CDR3 DNA: TGTGCCAGCAGCTTAGCGGGGGAAGCTTTCTTT. Its protein product is CASSLAGEAFF.

The chain links TRBV5-1 to TRBJ2-1; weak D call: TRBD1 (6 bases). V was clipped by 4 bases and J by 2 bases, with 7 bases between them. Germline V gene lookup returns CDR1 SGHRS and CDR2 YFSETQ. This CDR3 contains 13 residues. The CDR3 protein is CASSGQTYNEQFF. For the CDR3, the DNA is TGCGCCAGCAGCGGACAGACCTACAATGAGCAGTTCTTC. Variable domain in full (rest from reference TRBV5-1 and TRBJ2-1): KAGVTQTPRYLIKTRGQQVTLSCSPISGHRSVSWYQQTPGQGLQFLFEYFSETQRNKGNFPGRFSGRQFSNSRSEMNVSTLELGDSALYLCASSGQTYNEQFFGPGTRLTVL.